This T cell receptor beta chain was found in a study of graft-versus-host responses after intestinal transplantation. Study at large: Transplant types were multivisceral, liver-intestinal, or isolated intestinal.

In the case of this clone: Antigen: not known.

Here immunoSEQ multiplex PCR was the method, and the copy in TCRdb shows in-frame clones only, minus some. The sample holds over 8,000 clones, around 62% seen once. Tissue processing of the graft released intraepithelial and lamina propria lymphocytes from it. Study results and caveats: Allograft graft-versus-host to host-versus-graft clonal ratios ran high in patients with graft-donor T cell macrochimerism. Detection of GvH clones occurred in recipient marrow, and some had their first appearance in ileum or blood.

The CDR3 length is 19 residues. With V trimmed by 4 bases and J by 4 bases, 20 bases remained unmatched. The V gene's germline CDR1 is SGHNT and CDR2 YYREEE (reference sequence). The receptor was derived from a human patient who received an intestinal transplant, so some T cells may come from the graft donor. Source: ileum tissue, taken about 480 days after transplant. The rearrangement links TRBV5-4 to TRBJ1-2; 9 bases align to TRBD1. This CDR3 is CASSPYRGRLSRGRYGYTF. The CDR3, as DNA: TGTGCCAGCAGCCCGTACAGGGGGCGTCTTTCCCGTGGGCGCTATGGCTACACCTTC.